These 30 T cell receptor beta chains were sequenced from one sample in a study of Graves' ophthalmopathy and Graves' hyperthyroidism. The sequenced template was RNA, covering the TCR beta CDR3 region. In the first round, RT-PCR was carried out with HTBI primers, and a multiplex PCR formed the second round. TCRdb re-derived calls from the multiplex PCR reads in MiXCR, one entry per CDR3 protein. The top ten hold 4% to 5% of the sample, which has 500,000 to 700,000 distinct CDR3 sequences, just under 40% seen once. Sequenced input: peripheral blood or thyroid tissue (not recorded which). Receptors were obtained from an adult man with Graves' hyperthyroidism.

V and J are TRBV3-1 and TRBJ2-2; TRBD2 aligns across 11 bases. J gave up 3 bases and V 4 bases, and 7 bases lay outside the gene matches. The CDR3 loop spans 17 amino acids. Germline V lookup: CDR1 LGHDT, CDR2 YNNKEL (reference sequence). The CDR3 DNA reads as TGTGCCAGCAGCCTTAGCGGGGGGGCCCGGGACACCGGGGAGCTGTTTTTT. Amino acids: CASSLSGGARDTGELFF.

This chain joins TRBV12-3 or TRBV12-4 and TRBJ2-5; D possibly corresponds to TRBD2 (6 bases). This CDR3 spans 16 amino acids. V dropped 6 bases and J dropped 2 bases, with 19 bases sitting between them. CDR3: CASSQVSLAPQETQYF. CDR3 nucleotide sequence: TGTGCCAGCAGCCAAGTTAGTCTAGCGCCGCAAGAGACCCAGTACTTC.

Ten or more counts support this clonotype. The DNA for the CDR3 is TGTGCCAGTAGTATAGGGGCGCAGAACACTGAAGCTTTCTTT. Protein: CASSIGAQNTEAFF. This rearrangement joins TRBV19 to TRBJ1-1; D is uncertain. The CDR3 is 14 amino acids. V shed 1 base and J shed 1 base, with 7 bases lying between them. The germline V gene has CDR1 LNHDA and CDR2 SQIVND (reference sequence).

This clonotype was seen a handful of times. V is TRBV24-1 and J is TRBJ2-7; 10 positions match TRBD2. Germline V CDR1 and CDR2: KGHDR, SFDVKD. The junction had 0 bases not matched to a gene; V was cut back by 5 bases and J by 3 bases. The CDR3 consists of 13 residues. The CDR3 DNA reads as TGTGCCACCAGTGGACTAGCGGGCTACGAGCAGTACTTC. Its protein product is CATSGLAGYEQYF.

At least ten counts were recorded for this clonotype. The chain links TRBV7-2 to TRBJ2-7; tentative D call: TRBD1 (6 bases). The CDR3 covers 14 residues. Per germline, CDR1 SGHTA and CDR2 FQGNSA. The ends were cut back, 5 bases at V and 0 bases at J, with 11 bases in the middle. The CDR3 DNA sequence: TGTGCCAGCAGCCTCGACAGGTACTCCTACGAGCAGTACTTC. It specifies CASSLDRYSYEQYF.

This clonotype showed up many times. The V and J genes are TRBV7-8 and TRBJ2-7; 8 nucleotides line up with TRBD1. In germline, CDR1 is SGHVS, CDR2 FQNEAQ. After removal of 5 bases from V and 4 bases from J, the junction contained 7 bases not matched to a gene. The CDR3 spans 14 residues. The CDR3 nucleotides read TGTGCCAGCAGCCTCCGACAGGGGAGGTACGAGCAGTACTTC. As protein: CASSLRQGRYEQYF.

Details on this clonotype: This clone may be a read error of a much larger clone one base away. In nucleotides, the CDR3 is TGTGCCAGCAGTTTTTTGTGGGATAATTCACCCCTCCACTTT. Protein: CASSFLWDNSPLHF. The J gene is TRBJ1-6, the V gene TRBV6-5; D not certain. V lost 4 bases to trimming and J lost 5 bases, with 9 bases between them. Germline-derived CDR1 and CDR2 are MNHEY and SVGAGI. This CDR3 contains 14 residues.

The chain employs TRBV6-9 and TRBJ1-5; D remains unclear. Germline assignment: CDR1 MNHGY and CDR2 SVAAGI. The CDR3 is made up of 11 amino acids. V was cut by 5 bases and J by 14 bases, with 13 bases left in between. The CDR3 DNA sequence: TGTGCCAGCAGTGGACTAGCCTACGAGCATTTT. Protein sequence: CASSGLAYEHF.

This clonotype was detected many times. The rearrangement joins TRBV5-1 to TRBJ1-1; D gene ambiguous. The V gene's germline CDR1 is SGHRS and CDR2 YFSETQ. The V end was cut by 3 bases, the J end by 1 base, with 10 bases between. CDR3 length: 14 residues. The CDR3 loop reads CASSWETGNTEAFF. Here the CDR3 DNA reads TGCGCCAGCAGCTGGGAGACGGGGAACACTGAAGCTTTCTTT.

The chain combines TRBV7-4 with TRBJ1-1; D gene ambiguous. The CDR3 totals 13 residues. The germline V and J ends were trimmed by 6 bases and 4 bases, with 12 bases remaining between them. Germline CDR1 is SGHVT and CDR2 is SQSDAQ. CDR3 DNA: TGTGCCAGCAGTCCCCACTGGCGCACTGAAGCTTTCTTT. This gives the protein CASSPHWRTEAFF.

A note on this clonotype: It may be a read error: a sequence one base away is much more abundant. The CDR3 protein is CSARESGGIQETQYF. The CDR3 nucleotides are TGCAGTGCTAGAGAAAGCGGGGGGATCCAAGAGACCCAGTACTTC. The chain couples TRBV20-1 to TRBJ2-5, with TRBD2 matching 9 bases. Germline V gives CDR1 DFQATT, CDR2 SNEGSKA (reference sequence). V shed 0 bases and J 1 base; nucleotides not matched to a gene: 3. This CDR3 has 15 amino acids.

This clonotype occurred many times. The V and J genes are TRBV5-1 and TRBJ2-7, with TRBD1 matching 9 bases. Per the germline V gene, CDR1 is SGHRS and CDR2 is YFSETQ. The CDR3 covers 14 residues. J was trimmed by 2 bases and V by 4 bases; bases with no gene match: 4. The DNA of the CDR3 is TGCGCCAGCAGCGCGACAGGGGGAACCTACGAGCAGTACTTC. Amino acid sequence: CASSATGGTYEQYF.

This clonotype was detected many times. V and J are TRBV15 and TRBJ2-5; D may be TRBD1 (5 bases). The V end lost 2 bases, the J end lost 5 bases, and 12 bases lay between the germline ends. CDR1 and CDR2 from the germline V gene are LNHNV and YYDKDF (reference sequence). The CDR3 loop spans 14 amino acids. CDR3 DNA sequence: TGTGCCACCAGCAGACAGGGTTCGGTGGAGACCCAGTACTTC. Residues: CATSRQGSVETQYF.

This clonotype was counted many times. CDR3 loop: CATSQGSSPLHF. The CDR3 nucleotides read TGTGCCACGTCCCAGGGCAGCTCACCCCTCCACTTT. V usage is TRBV24-1 and J usage is TRBJ1-6; maybe TRBD1 (5 bases). The CDR3 spans 12 residues. V shed 10 bases and J shed 10 bases, with 13 bases lying between them. From germline, CDR1 is KGHDR and CDR2 SFDVKD.

Many counts were recorded for this clonotype. The chain carries TRBV11-2 and TRBJ2-7; D is ambiguous. CDR1 SGHAT and CDR2 FQNNGV come from the germline V gene. The ends were cut back, 4 bases at V and 1 base at J, with 8 bases in the middle. This CDR3 is 13 amino acids long. Here the CDR3 reads CASSSDLSYEQYF. The CDR3 nucleotides read TGTGCCAGCAGCTCCGATCTATCCTACGAGCAGTACTTC. The whole variable domain, remainder taken from reference TRBV11-2 and TRBJ2-7, is EAGVAQSPRYKIIEKRQSVAFWCNPISGHATLYWYQQILGQGPKLLIQFQNNGVVDDSQLPKDRFSAERLKGVDSTLKIQPAKLEDSAVYLCASSSDLSYEQYFGPGTRLTVT.

This chain joins TRBV10-2 and TRBJ1-5, with D perhaps TRBD1 (5 bases). The CDR3 is 14 amino acids. V shed 6 bases and J shed 3 bases, with 12 bases lying between them. CDR1 and CDR2 (germline): WSHSY, SAAADI. The CDR3 DNA is TGCGCCAGCAGCCAAGACAGACTCAATCAGCCCCAGCATTTT. It translates to CASSQDRLNQPQHF.

Many counts were recorded for this clonotype. V and J are TRBV6-5 and TRBJ1-3, with no clear D. V lost 4 bases to trimming and J lost 4 bases, with 8 bases between them. CDR1 MNHEY and CDR2 SVGAGI come from the germline V gene. CDR3 size: 13 residues. The CDR3 here is CASSLETGNTIYF. The CDR3 DNA reads as TGTGCCAGCAGTTTGGAGACAGGAAACACCATATATTTT.

The rearrangement joins TRBV29-1 to TRBJ2-7; either TRBD1 or TRBD2 may supply D (5 bases each). The germline gives CDR1 SQVTM, CDR2 ANQGSEA. V was pared by 7 bases and J by 0 bases, with 13 bases between. The length of the CDR3 is 13 residues. The CDR3 region is CSGGGGSSYEQYF. DNA of the CDR3: TGCAGCGGGGGCGGTGGGAGCTCCTACGAGCAGTACTTC.

Ten or more counts support this clonotype. V and J are TRBV5-4 and TRBJ2-7, with TRBD2 identical over 11 bases. The CDR3 is 16 residues long. In germline, CDR1 is SGHNT, CDR2 YYREEE (reference sequence). V trimming: 4 bases; J trimming: 4 bases; junction bases outside the gene matches: 10. In DNA form, the CDR3 reads TGTGCCAGCAGCCCCATTTCTAGCGGGAGGAGTTACGAGCAGTACTTC. It yields the protein CASSPISSGRSYEQYF.

This clonotype has a count of ten or more. The rearrangement links TRBV3-1 to TRBJ2-7; maybe TRBD2 (6 bases). Trimming removed 1 base from V and 4 bases from J, with 17 bases in between. The CDR3 runs to 16 residues. The germline V gene has CDR1 LGHDT and CDR2 YNNKEL (reference sequence). The CDR3, as DNA: TGTGCCAGCAGCCAAGGGTACCGACTAGATCGATACGAGCAGTACTTC. This encodes CASSQGYRLDRYEQYF.

The V call is TRBV9, the J call TRBJ1-2, with a possible D match to TRBD1 (5 bases). The V gene lost 0 bases and the J gene lost 4 bases, with 13 bases spanning the gap. Germline CDR1 SGDLS, CDR2 YYNGEE. This CDR3 has 15 amino acids. CDR3 nucleotides: TGTGCCAGCAGCGTAGAAGCAGGGCCGGGCTATGGCTACACCTTC. This codes for CASSVEAGPGYGYTF.

This clonotype was observed a few times. The V and J genes are TRBV6-5 and TRBJ2-7; TRBD1 agrees at 8 bases. Germline V gene lookup returns CDR1 MNHEY and CDR2 SVGAGI. V lost 0 bases and J lost 2; bases outside the gene matches: 9. This CDR3 has 17 amino acids. In DNA form, the CDR3 reads TGTGCCAGCAGTTACTCAGCGGGTAGGGACAGGCCCTACGAGCAGTACTTC. As protein: CASSYSAGRDRPYEQYF.

The rearrangement uses TRBV5-1 and TRBJ1-2, with 7 bases matching TRBD1. Trimming at V came to 3 bases and at J to 2 bases, leaving 4 bases not matched to a gene. The CDR3 runs to 14 residues. Germline values: CDR1 SGHRS, CDR2 YFSETQ. Here the CDR3 DNA reads TGCGCCAGCAGCTCGACGACAGGGAACTATGGCTACACCTTC. It yields the protein CASSSTTGNYGYTF.

The genes are TRBV19 and TRBJ1-1; 10 nucleotides align to TRBD1. CDR3 size: 15 residues. Per the germline V gene, CDR1 is LNHDA and CDR2 is SQIVND (reference sequence). Germline trimming cut 8 bases from V and 4 bases from J; bases unmatched to any gene: 10. In DNA, the CDR3 is TGTGCCAGTGACTGGACAGGGGGACGGCCCACTGAAGCTTTCTTT. Its translation: CASDWTGGRPTEAFF.

This clonotype was found many times. The chain couples TRBV2 to TRBJ1-2; a weak D match, TRBD1 (5 bases). V was cut by 4 bases and J by 6 bases, with 15 bases left in between. This CDR3 contains 14 residues. The germline V gene encodes CDR1 SNHLY and CDR2 FYNNEI. This chain's CDR3 is CASSGWGLPDGYTF. For the CDR3, the DNA is TGTGCCAGCAGTGGATGGGGCCTACCGGATGGCTACACCTTC. Full variable domain (outside the CDR3, taken from reference TRBV2 and TRBJ1-2): EPEVTQTPSHQVTQMGQEVILRCVPISNHLYFYWYRQILGQKVEFLVSFYNNEISEKSEIFDDQFSVERPDGSNFTLKIRSTKLEDSAMYFCASSGWGLPDGYTFGSGTRLTVV.

This chain uses TRBV27 with TRBJ1-5; D might be TRBD1 (5 bases). CDR3 size: 15 residues. Trimming cost V 8 bases and J 0 bases, with 14 bases left between them. CDR1 is MNHEY, CDR2 SMNVEV, per germline (reference sequence). CDR3 amino acids: CASGDVAYSNQPQHF. For the CDR3, the DNA is TGTGCCAGCGGGGACGTAGCGTATAGCAATCAGCCCCAGCATTTT.

The J gene is TRBJ2-7, the V gene TRBV7-8, with 7 bases identical to TRBD2. V was clipped by 2 bases and J by 1 base; unmatched bases: 5. This CDR3 comprises 15 residues. Per germline, CDR1 SGHVS and CDR2 FQNEAQ. The CDR3 nucleotides read TGTGCCAGCAGCTTATTAAGCGGGACTTCCTACGAGCAGTACTTC. It is translated as CASSLLSGTSYEQYF.

V usage is TRBV11-1 and J usage is TRBJ2-7, with D possibly being TRBD1 (5 bases). Between the trimmed V and J ends, which lost 2 bases and 3 bases, there was a span of 11 bases. The CDR3 spans 14 residues. The V gene's germline CDR1 is SGHAT and CDR2 FQDESV (reference sequence). CDR3 region: CASSLSAGNYEQYF. The CDR3 DNA reads as TGTGCCAGCAGCTTATCGGCAGGGAACTACGAGCAGTACTTC.

The V and J genes are TRBV7-9 and TRBJ2-7; 7 positions match TRBD2. Gene TRBJ2-1 matches the end of the DNA better, so the J call may be wrong. In germline, CDR1 is SEHNR, CDR2 FQNEAQ (reference sequence). This CDR3 has 12 amino acids. CDR3 DNA sequence: TGTGCCAGCAGCTCAGGGAGGGATGAGCAGTTCTTC. Protein product: CASSSGRDEQFF.

This clonotype was found many times. The chain has TRBV10-3 and TRBJ1-1; D not resolved. The CDR3 has 14 residues. V was trimmed by 3 bases and J by 0 bases, leaving 8 bases between them. Germline CDR1 and CDR2: ENHRY and SYGVKD. The CDR3 nucleotides are TGTGCCATCAGTGAACCGGGTCTGAACACTGAAGCTTTCTTT. It translates to CAISEPGLNTEAFF.